This T cell receptor (beta chain) was profiled in a study of cytomegalovirus exposure and HLA in healthy donors. PCR amplification relied on 60 Vbeta primers (plus 13 Jbeta primers). Clones were read by immunoSEQ multiplex PCR, and TCRdb kept only the in-frame ones, dropping some. The repertoire has roughly 110,000 clones, 55% to 65% of them found once; the top ten carry about 2.2%. The germline V and J ends were trimmed by 3 bases and 4 bases, with 7 bases remaining between them. Germline V CDR1 and CDR2: MRHNA, SNTAGT. CDR3 length: 13 residues. The origin of this receptor is a woman in her thirties in good health and CMV-seronegative. Sample: PBMCs. The V gene is TRBV6-4, the J gene TRBJ1-5; weak D call: TRBD1 (5 bases). CDR3 in amino acids: CASSEQENQPQHF. In nucleotides, the CDR3 is TGTGCCAGCAGTGAACAGGAAAATCAGCCCCAGCATTTT.